The rows below give T cell receptor beta chains drawn from one sample of a study of T cells in Graves' hyperthyroidism and ophthalmopathy. TCRdb ran MiXCR on the multiplex PCR reads and lists one entry per CDR3 protein. This sample carries 300,000 to 450,000 distinct CDR3 sequences, under 15% of them seen once, and the ten largest clones take 9.2%. The material sequenced was blood. Receptors originate from a woman under 30 with Graves' hyperthyroidism. The CDR3 runs from the conserved cysteine through the conserved F or W. A D gene is named only where the DNA matches it firmly. Only some rows state a clone size, as once, few, many or a class for expanded clones.

clone size,D gene,J gene,V gene,CDR3 protein,CDR3 DNA
many,TRBD2,TRBJ2-7,TRBV20-1,CSAPRGTSGRSSYEQYF,TGCAGTGCGCCGAGAGGGACTAGCGGGAGAAGCTCCTACGAGCAGTACTTC
many,NA,TRBJ2-5,TRBV27,CASSPTVMGETQYF,TGTGCCAGCAGCCCGACAGTGATGGGCGAGACCCAGTACTTC
many,NA,TRBJ1-2,TRBV7-2,CASSLGRSGDYTF,TGTGCCAGCAGCTTGGGACGGTCCGGCGACTACACCTTC
few,NA,TRBJ2-1,TRBV28,CANSLPDIEQFF,TGTGCCAACAGTTTACCCGATATTGAGCAGTTCTTC
NA,NA,TRBJ1-3,TRBV9,CASSVVGASTIYF,TGTGCCAGCAGCGTAGTAGGGGCGAGCACCATATATTTT
few,TRBD1,TRBJ1-2,TRBV14,CASSHGQGASYTF,TGTGCCAGCAGCCACGGACAGGGGGCCTCTTACACCTTC
many,TRBD1,TRBJ1-1,TRBV6-5,CASSYFPRGLRTEAFF,TGTGCCAGCAGTTACTTTCCAAGGGGGCTTCGGACTGAAGCTTTCTTT
many,NA,TRBJ2-5,TRBV12-3/TRBV12-4,CASSFGEMGTQYF,TGTGCCAGCAGTTTCGGGGAAATGGGGACCCAGTACTTC
many,NA,TRBJ2-7,TRBV5-1,CASSLKGLGPSSYEQYF,TGCGCCAGCAGCCTGAAAGGGCTGGGTCCGAGCTCCTACGAGCAGTACTTC
many,NA,TRBJ2-7,TRBV11-2,CASSLWLGQNYEQYF,TGTGCCAGCAGCTTGTGGTTAGGACAGAACTACGAGCAGTACTTC
many,NA,TRBJ1-1,TRBV20-1,CSAPPGRGYEAFF,TGCAGTGCCCCCCCAGGCAGGGGATATGAAGCTTTCTTT
NA,NA,TRBJ1-1,TRBV6-5,CASSYSLTTNTEAFF,TGTGCCAGCAGTTACTCGCTTACAACGAACACTGAAGCTTTCTTT
many,TRBD1,TRBJ2-7,TRBV2,CASGGQGISYEQYF,TGTGCCAGCGGGGGACAGGGAATCTCCTACGAGCAGTACTTC
many,NA,TRBJ2-2,TRBV12-3/TRBV12-4,CASSTGIGELFF,TGTGCCAGCAGTACAGGGATCGGGGAGCTGTTTTTT
many,TRBD1,TRBJ1-5,TRBV6-1,CASSWDRFNQPQHF,TGTGCCAGCAGTTGGGACAGGTTCAATCAGCCCCAGCATTTT
many,NA,TRBJ2-1,TRBV5-8,CASGGLLPTTEQFF,TGTGCCTCCGGCGGTCTTCTCCCTACTACTGAGCAGTTCTTC
many,NA,TRBJ2-3,TRBV5-1,CASSLGNRDTDTQYF,TGCGCCAGCAGCTTGGGGAACCGGGACACAGATACGCAGTATTTT
many,NA,TRBJ2-3,TRBV18,CASSPLKDTQYF,TGTGCCAGCTCACCCCTGAAGGATACGCAGTATTTT
many,NA,TRBJ2-1,TRBV19,CASSIARLAVSDEQFF,TGTGCCAGTAGTATAGCCCGGCTAGCCGTATCAGATGAGCAGTTCTTC